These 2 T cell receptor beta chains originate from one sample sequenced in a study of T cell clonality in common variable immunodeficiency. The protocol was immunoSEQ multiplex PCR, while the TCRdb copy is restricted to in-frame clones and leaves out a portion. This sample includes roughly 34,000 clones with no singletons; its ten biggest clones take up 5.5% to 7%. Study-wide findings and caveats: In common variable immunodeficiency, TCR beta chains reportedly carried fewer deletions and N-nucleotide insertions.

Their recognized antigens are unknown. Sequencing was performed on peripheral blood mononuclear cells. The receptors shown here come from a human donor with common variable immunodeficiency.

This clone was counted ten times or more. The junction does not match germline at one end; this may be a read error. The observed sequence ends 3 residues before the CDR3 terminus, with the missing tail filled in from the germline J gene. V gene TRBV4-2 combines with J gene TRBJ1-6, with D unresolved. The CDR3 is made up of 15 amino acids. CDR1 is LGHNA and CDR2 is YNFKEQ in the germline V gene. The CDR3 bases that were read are TGCGCCAGCAGCCAAGACTGGGCAGATAATTCACCC. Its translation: CASSQDWADNSP. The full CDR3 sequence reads CASSQDWADNSPLHF.

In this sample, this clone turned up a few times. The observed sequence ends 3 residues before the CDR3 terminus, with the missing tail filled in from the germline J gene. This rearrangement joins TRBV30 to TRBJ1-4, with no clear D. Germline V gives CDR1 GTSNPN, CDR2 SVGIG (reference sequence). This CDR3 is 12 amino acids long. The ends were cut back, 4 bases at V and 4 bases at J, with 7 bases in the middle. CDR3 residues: CAWNRNNEKLFF. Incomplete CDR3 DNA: TGTGCCTGGAACAGAAATAATGAAAAA.